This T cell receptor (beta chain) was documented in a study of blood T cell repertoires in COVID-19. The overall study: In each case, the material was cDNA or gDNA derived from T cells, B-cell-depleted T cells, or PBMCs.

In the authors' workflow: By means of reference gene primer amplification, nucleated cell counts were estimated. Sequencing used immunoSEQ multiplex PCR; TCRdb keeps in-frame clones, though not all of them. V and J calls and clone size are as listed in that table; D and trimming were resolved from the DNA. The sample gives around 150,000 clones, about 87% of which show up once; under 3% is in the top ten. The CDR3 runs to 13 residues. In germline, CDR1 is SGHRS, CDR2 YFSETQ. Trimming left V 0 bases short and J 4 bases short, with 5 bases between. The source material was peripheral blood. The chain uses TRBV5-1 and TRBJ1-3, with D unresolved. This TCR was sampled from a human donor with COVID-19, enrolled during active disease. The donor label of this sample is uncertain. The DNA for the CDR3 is TGCGCCAGCAGCTTGGGCGGCGGAAACACCATATATTTT. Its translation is CASSLGGGNTIYF.